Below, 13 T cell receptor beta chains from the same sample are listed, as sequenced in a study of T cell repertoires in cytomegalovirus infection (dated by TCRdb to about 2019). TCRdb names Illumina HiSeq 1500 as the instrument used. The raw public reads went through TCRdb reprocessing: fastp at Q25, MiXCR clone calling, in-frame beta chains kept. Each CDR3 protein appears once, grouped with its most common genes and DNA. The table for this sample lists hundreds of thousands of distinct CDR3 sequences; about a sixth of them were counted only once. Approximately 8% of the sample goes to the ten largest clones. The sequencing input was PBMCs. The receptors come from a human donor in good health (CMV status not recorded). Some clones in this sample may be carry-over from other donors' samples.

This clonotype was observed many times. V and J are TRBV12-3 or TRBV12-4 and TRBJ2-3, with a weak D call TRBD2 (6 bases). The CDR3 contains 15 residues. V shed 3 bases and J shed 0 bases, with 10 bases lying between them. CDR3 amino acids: CASSFRTTSTDTQYF. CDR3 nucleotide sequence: TGTGCCAGCAGTTTTCGGACTACTAGCACAGATACGCAGTATTTT.

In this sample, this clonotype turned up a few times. In DNA, the CDR3 is TGCAGTGCTCCAGGTCGGCAGTCCAACTATGGCTACACCTTC. Translation: CSAPGRQSNYGYTF. The V and J genes are TRBV20-1 and TRBJ1-2; D call uncertain. V was shortened by 5 bases and J by 2 bases, with 15 bases between the two germline ends. This CDR3 is 14 amino acids long. Germline CDR1 and CDR2: DFQATT and SNEGSKA (reference sequence).

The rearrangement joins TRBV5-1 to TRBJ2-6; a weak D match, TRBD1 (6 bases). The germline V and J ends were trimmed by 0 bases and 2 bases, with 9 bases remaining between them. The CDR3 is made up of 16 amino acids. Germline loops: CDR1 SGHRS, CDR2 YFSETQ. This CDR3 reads CASSLADRAGANVLTF. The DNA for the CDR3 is TGCGCCAGCAGCTTGGCGGACAGAGCTGGGGCCAACGTCCTGACTTTC.

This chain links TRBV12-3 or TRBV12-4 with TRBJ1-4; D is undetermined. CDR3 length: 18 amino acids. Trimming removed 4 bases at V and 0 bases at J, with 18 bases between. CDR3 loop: CASSSRVLGRSTNEKLFF. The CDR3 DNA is TGTGCCAGCAGTTCCCGCGTATTGGGCAGGTCAACTAATGAAAAACTGTTTTTT.

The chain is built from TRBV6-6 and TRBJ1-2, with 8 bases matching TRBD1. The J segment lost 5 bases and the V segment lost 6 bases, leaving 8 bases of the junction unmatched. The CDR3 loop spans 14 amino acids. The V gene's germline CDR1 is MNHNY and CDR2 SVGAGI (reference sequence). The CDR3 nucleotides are TGTGCCAGCAGAACGCCGGGACAGGCGTATGGCTACACCTTC. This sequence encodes CASRTPGQAYGYTF.

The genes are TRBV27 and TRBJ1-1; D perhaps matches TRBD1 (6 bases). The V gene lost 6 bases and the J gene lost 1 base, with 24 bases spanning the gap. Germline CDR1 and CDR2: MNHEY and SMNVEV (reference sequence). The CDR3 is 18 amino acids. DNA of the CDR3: TGTGCCAGCAGCACCCGAGGGGGTGAGGGGTGGTGGAACACTGAAGCTTTCTTT. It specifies CASSTRGGEGWWNTEAFF.

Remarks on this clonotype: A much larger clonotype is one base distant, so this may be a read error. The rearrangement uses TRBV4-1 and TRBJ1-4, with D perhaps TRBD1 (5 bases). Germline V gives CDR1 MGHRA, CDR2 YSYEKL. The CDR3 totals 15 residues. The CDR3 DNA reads TGCGCCAGCAGCCAAGAGACAGCAACTAATGACAAACTGTTTTTT. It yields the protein CASSQETATNDKLFF.

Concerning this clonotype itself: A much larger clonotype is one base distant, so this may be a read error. CDR3 protein: CASSRGTGATGELFF. CDR3 bases: TGCGCCAGCAGCCGTGGGACAGGGGCCACCGGGGAGCTGTTTTTT. The chain links TRBV4-1 to TRBJ2-2, with 10 bases identical to TRBD1. J lost 4 bases, V lost 4 bases, and 3 bases had no gene match. Germline assignment: CDR1 MGHRA and CDR2 YSYEKL. The CDR3 consists of 15 residues.

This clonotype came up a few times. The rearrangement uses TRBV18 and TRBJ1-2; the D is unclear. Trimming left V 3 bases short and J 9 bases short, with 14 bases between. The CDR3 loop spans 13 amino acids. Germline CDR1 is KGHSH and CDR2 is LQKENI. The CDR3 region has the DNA TGTGCCAGCTCACCTGCCGGGGATGAAAGCTACACCTTC. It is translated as CASSPAGDESYTF.

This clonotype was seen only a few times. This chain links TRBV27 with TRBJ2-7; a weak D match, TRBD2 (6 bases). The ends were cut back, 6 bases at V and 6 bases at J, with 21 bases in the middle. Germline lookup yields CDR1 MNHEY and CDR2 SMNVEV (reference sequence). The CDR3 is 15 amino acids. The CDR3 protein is CASRSGLLTTAEQYF. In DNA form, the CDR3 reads TGTGCCAGCAGATCGGGACTCCTTACGACGGCCGAGCAGTACTTC.

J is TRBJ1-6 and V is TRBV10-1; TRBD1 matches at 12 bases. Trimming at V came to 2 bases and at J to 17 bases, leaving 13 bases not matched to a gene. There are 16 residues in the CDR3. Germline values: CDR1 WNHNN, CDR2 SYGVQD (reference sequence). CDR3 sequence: CASSERVGTGGPAVHF. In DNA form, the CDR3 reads TGCGCCAGCAGTGAGAGGGTGGGGACAGGGGGCCCCGCCGTCCACTTT.

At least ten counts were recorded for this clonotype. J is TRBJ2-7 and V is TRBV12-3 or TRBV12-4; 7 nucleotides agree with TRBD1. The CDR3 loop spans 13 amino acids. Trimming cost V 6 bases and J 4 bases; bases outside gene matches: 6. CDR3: CASRPQQGYEQYF. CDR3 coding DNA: TGTGCCAGCAGACCGCAACAGGGGTACGAGCAGTACTTC.

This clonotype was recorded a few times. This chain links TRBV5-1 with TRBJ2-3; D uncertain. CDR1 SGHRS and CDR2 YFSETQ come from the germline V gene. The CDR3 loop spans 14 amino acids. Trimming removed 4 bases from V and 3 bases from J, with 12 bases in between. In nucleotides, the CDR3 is TGCGCCAGCAGCGTCGGATTAGAAACAGATACGCAGTATTTT. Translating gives CASSVGLETDTQYF.